This entry describes one T cell receptor (beta chain). Antigen specificity is unknown. This CDR3 is built from 11 residues. The V gene lost 7 bases and the J gene lost 3 bases, with 6 bases spanning the gap. In germline, CDR1 is LNHDA, CDR2 SQIVND (reference sequence). TCRdb fed the reads into MiXCR, producing one record per CDR3 protein. The table records approximately 500,000 distinct CDR3 sequences, about 10% of them present only once. This specimen belongs to a study of T cell repertoires in cytomegalovirus infection. Background on the study: Public TCR beta signatures indicated both CMV infection and matching HLA type.

Study results and limitations: Using cumulative public TCR beta family frequency, the authors identified those who carried CMV together with the relevant HLA.

This chain uses TRBV19 with TRBJ1-1; D remains ambiguous. The TCR comes from a human donor in good health (CMV status not recorded). Some clones in this sample may be carry-over from other donors' samples. Sample: PBMCs. CDR3 nucleotide sequence: TGTGCCAGTAAGAGGGACACTGAAGCTTTCTTT. Translated, it gives CASKRDTEAFF.